A selection of T cell receptor beta chains follows, all from one sample in a study of tumor-infiltrating lymphocytes in primary liver carcinoma. TCRdb redid the calling of the multiplex PCR reads with MiXCR, one entry per CDR3 protein. The sample shows some 38,000 distinct CDR3 sequences, under 75% of them seen only once. Material: liver tumor tissue from sampling region 4. The receptor set was obtained from a man in his forties or fifties with primary liver carcinoma and hepatitis B virus infection. Each CDR3 is given with its conserved first and last residue.

V	J	CDR3
TRBV5-1	TRBJ2-7	CASSRGQGHDGQYF
TRBV11-2	TRBJ2-7	CASSLRWIGENEKYF
TRBV11-2	TRBJ2-2	CASNPIRGTTGELFF
TRBV11-1	TRBJ1-1	CASSFGKALGTEAIF
TRBV11-1	TRBJ2-3	CASSSEGLTTDTQYF
TRBV5-1	TRBJ1-1	CSSSLTELQLSNTEAFF
TRBV6-2/TRBV6-3	TRBJ2-6	CASKGRFPSGANVLTF
TRBV6-1	TRBJ2-3	CTSGRTSGTVTYTQYF
TRBV11-2	TRBJ2-7	CASSGIEWNEQYF
TRBV21-1	TRBJ2-7	CTSSLETSASRLSYEQYF
TRBV24-1	TRBJ2-1	CATSDRGGSYNEQFF
TRBV10-2	TRBJ2-7	CASSRDMGIDEQYF
TRBV12-3/TRBV12-4	TRBJ2-5	CASSQDSTSQETQYF
TRBV11-3	TRBJ2-1	CASSSGVSNNEQFF
TRBV28	TRBJ2-3	CASSLRLLAGAKDTQYF
TRBV13	TRBJ1-5	CASSLGGSHCPQHF
TRBV30	TRBJ1-2	CDWSWTYGYTF
TRBV6-1	TRBJ1-2	CASIFAQGNCYTF
TRBV6-2/TRBV6-3	TRBJ2-7	CACNDTKGKYEQYF
TRBV4-3	TRBJ2-1	CASSRFPFPADNEQFF
TRBV4-2	TRBJ1-1	CASSIFAQDGDTEVFF
TRBV6-2/TRBV6-3	TRBJ2-7	CTSSYEVPYERYF
TRBV29-1	TRBJ2-5	CSVEETGPPRETQYF
TRBV11-2	TRBJ2-3	CASPVGGGVPDTQYF
TRBV28	TRBJ1-1	CASSTLQDITEAFF
TRBV6-6	TRBJ1-2	CAGSEGPAGGGYGYTF
TRBV11-1	TRBJ2-4	CASSFPGTSGTKGIQYF
TRBV29-1	TRBJ1-2	CSVRFGQSIYGNTF
TRBV7-8	TRBJ2-5	CASSLLSLSGGGEAQYF
TRBV11-2	TRBJ2-7	CASRWNSYEQYF
TRBV11-2	TRBJ2-6	CASSMGGDRGTTLSGANVLTF
TRBV6-5	TRBJ1-2	CASSYSGTTMADYTF
TRBV24-1	TRBJ2-1	CVTSDPGTGFTNEQFF
TRBV4-2	TRBJ2-5	CASSQATSAFQGTQYF
TRBV29-1	TRBJ2-1	CGVNRVAGLDNEQFF